The present entry profiles one TCR beta chain with its context. Antigen unknown. The sample comes from a study of cytomegalovirus exposure and HLA in healthy donors. Looking at the study overall: Out of around 360 genotyped donors, roughly 78% belonged to the Caucasian-associated ancestry cluster. The study, taken as a whole, reports: Judged likely to be a sequencing artifact was a cluster of highly shared sequence variants. A prior analysis recorded that most TCR beta V segments were productive about 87% or about 30% of the time. Despite most TCR sequences being rare, some public TCRs occurred in many donors.

Amplification used 60 Vbeta primers and 13 Jbeta primers. Repertoires were generated with immunoSEQ multiplex PCR, while TCRdb's copy carries only in-frame clones and drops some. The table includes 60,000 to 70,000 clones, about 65% detected once. This receptor was taken from a man aged 50 to 59 in good health and CMV-seropositive. Sequencing used PBMCs.

The chain's CDR3 is CASTTSVFYGYTF. The CDR3 DNA follows: TGTGCCAGCACCACATCAGTTTTCTATGGCTACACCTTC. This chain connects TRBV6-1 to TRBJ1-2; the D is unclear. V lost 7 bases and J 4 bases, leaving 13 bases between the germline ends. This CDR3 spans 13 amino acids. Germline CDR1 reads MNHNS; CDR2 reads SASEGT.